What follows are 18 T cell receptor beta chains derived from one specimen sequenced in a study of technical replicates of blood from a handful of donors. TCRdb keeps only in-frame clones here, not all; method: immunoSEQ multiplex PCR. The table lists under 65,000 clones, approximately 90% of them singletons, with approximately 3.6% in the top ten. The sequencing input was PBMCs. The receptors were sampled from a human donor in good health. Some clones in this sample may be carry-over from other donors' samples.

The V call is TRBV7-9, the J call TRBJ2-7; a possible D gene is TRBD2 (6 bases). The V and J ends lost 4 bases and 2 bases respectively, with 15 bases between them. CDR1 and CDR2 from the germline V gene are SEHNR and FQNEAQ (reference sequence). The length of the CDR3 is 15 residues. The CDR3 DNA reads as TGTGCCAGCAGCTCCCCAGAGACTAGTACCTACGAGCAGTACTTC. Amino acids: CASSSPETSTYEQYF. The whole variable domain, filled in from reference TRBV7-9 and TRBJ2-7, reads DTGVSQNPRHKITKRGQNVTFRCDPISEHNRLYWYRQTLGQGPEFLTYFQNEAQLEKSRLLSDRFSAERPKGSFSTLEIQRTEQGDSAMYLCASSSPETSTYEQYFGPGTRLTVT.

The chain uses TRBV18 and TRBJ1-1; 10 bases are a match to TRBD1. Germline values: CDR1 KGHSH, CDR2 LQKENI. The CDR3 totals 16 residues. Unmatched junction bases numbered 8, after V lost 4 bases and J lost 3 bases. The CDR3 protein is CASSLYSGTGDTEAFF. CDR3 in DNA: TGTGCCAGCTCACTATACTCCGGGACAGGGGACACTGAAGCTTTCTTT.

The chain employs TRBV4-3 and TRBJ1-4, with TRBD1 matching over 7 bases. With 9 bases clipped from V and 4 bases from J, the junction kept 2 bases outside the gene matches. Germline lookup yields CDR1 LGHNA and CDR2 YSLEER. This CDR3 is built from 12 residues. The CDR3, as DNA: TGCGCCAGTGGACAGGTTAATGAAAAACTGTTTTTT. Protein: CASGQVNEKLFF.

V and J are TRBV27 and TRBJ1-2; TRBD1 is a possible D gene (5 bases). Germline V CDR1 and CDR2: MNHEY, SMNVEV (reference sequence). Between the trimmed V and J ends, which lost 6 bases and 3 bases, there was a span of 11 bases. This CDR3 comprises 13 residues. The CDR3 coding sequence is TGTGCCAGCAGGTCTCCCAGGGACTATGGCTACACCTTC. It specifies CASRSPRDYGYTF.

DNA of the CDR3: TGCGCCAGCAGCTTGTACGGGGTCCCCACTGAAGCTTTCTTT. Amino acid sequence: CASSLYGVPTEAFF. This sequence joins TRBV5-1 and TRBJ1-1, with D unresolved. This CDR3 contains 14 residues. The V gene's germline CDR1 is SGHRS and CDR2 YFSETQ. With 1 base removed from V and 4 bases from J, the gap between germline ends came to 11 bases.

The V gene is TRBV6-1, the J gene TRBJ1-3, with 8 bases matching TRBD1. V lost 3 bases and J lost 1; bases outside the gene matches: 5. Germline CDR1 is MNHNS and CDR2 is SASEGT. This CDR3 has 16 residues. CDR3 bases: TGTGCCAGCAGTGAGACAGGGGTAAATTCTGGAAACACCATATATTTT. Translating it yields CASSETGVNSGNTIYF.

The chain has TRBV27 and TRBJ2-1; maybe TRBD2 (7 bases). The germline V gene has CDR1 MNHEY and CDR2 SMNVEV (reference sequence). The length of the CDR3 is 16 residues. V lost 5 bases, J lost 4 bases, and 18 bases lay in between. DNA for the CDR3: TGTGCCAGCAGTCCAGAGGGCGGGGGCTTATACAATGAGCAGTTCTTC. Protein: CASSPEGGGLYNEQFF.

The V and J genes are TRBV7-2 and TRBJ2-1; TRBD1 aligns across 10 bases. The CDR3 extends over 13 amino acids. V dropped 5 bases and J dropped 8; count of bases not matched to a gene: 3. Germline V lookup: CDR1 SGHTA, CDR2 FQGNSA. This CDR3 reads CASSRDRGDEQFF. The CDR3 nucleotides are TGTGCCAGCAGCCGGGACAGGGGCGATGAGCAGTTCTTC. Variable domain in full (rest from reference TRBV7-2 and TRBJ2-1): GAGVSQSPSNKVTEKGKDVELRCDPISGHTALYWYRQSLGQGLEFLIYFQGNSAPDKSGLPSDRFSAERTGGSVSTLTIQRTQQEDSAVYLCASSRDRGDEQFFGPGTRLTVL.

The chain recombines TRBV6-5 with TRBJ2-2; 8 nucleotides line up with TRBD1. The germline V gene has CDR1 MNHEY and CDR2 SVGAGI. This CDR3 contains 13 residues. The V gene end was trimmed by 7 bases and the J gene end by 4 bases; junction bases not matched to a gene: 2. This CDR3 reads CASNRGITGELFF. As DNA, the CDR3 is TGTGCCAGCAACAGGGGGATCACCGGGGAGCTGTTTTTT.

V gene TRBV30 combines with J gene TRBJ1-4, with 7 bases fitting TRBD1. CDR1 is GTSNPN, CDR2 SVGIG, per germline (reference sequence). The CDR3 has 14 residues. J lost 7 bases, V lost 2 bases, and 7 bases had no gene match. DNA for the CDR3: TGTGCCTGGAGTAAGGGGGCGCCTGGTGAAAAACTGTTTTTT. Translation: CAWSKGAPGEKLFF.

The V gene is TRBV30, the J gene TRBJ1-5; no clear D gene. The CDR3 contains 14 residues. The germline CDR1 and CDR2 sequences are GTSNPN and SVGIG (reference sequence). V lost 1 base to trimming and J lost 6 bases, with 13 bases between them. The CDR3 bases are TGTGCCTGGAGTGCCGGGTTGGATAGTCAGCCCCAGCATTTT. It codes for CAWSAGLDSQPQHF.

This chain links TRBV4-1 with TRBJ1-2; 9 bases are a match to TRBD1. V dropped 1 base and J dropped 7; count of bases not matched to a gene: 10. Germline CDR1 MGHRA, CDR2 YSYEKL. The CDR3 sequence is 16 residues long. CDR3 sequence reads: CASSQVPYRGPGGYTF. For the CDR3, the DNA is TGCGCCAGCAGCCAAGTTCCCTACAGGGGGCCGGGTGGCTACACCTTC.

J is TRBJ2-4 and V is TRBV6-1, with 9 bases identical to TRBD1. Germline CDR1 MNHNS, CDR2 SASEGT. The CDR3 length is 15 residues. V lost 6 bases, J lost 4 bases, and 7 bases stayed unmatched. CDR3 sequence (DNA): TGTGCCAGCAGAGAAAACAGGGGGCTAAAAAACATTCAGTACTTC. Amino acid sequence: CASRENRGLKNIQYF.

The chain employs TRBV4-3 and TRBJ1-4; 10 bases agree with TRBD1. CDR3 length: 14 residues. The V and J ends lost 4 bases and 7 bases, in that order; junction bases with no gene match: 3. Per the germline V gene, CDR1 is LGHNA and CDR2 is YSLEER. In DNA form, the CDR3 reads TGCGCCAGCAGCCGACAGGGGGCTGGTGAAAAACTGTTTTTT. This sequence encodes CASSRQGAGEKLFF.

The chain employs TRBV6-5 and TRBJ2-7, with 15 bases aligning to TRBD2. The CDR3 spans 14 residues. J was trimmed by 4 bases and V by 9 bases; bases with no gene match: 4. Germline V lookup: CDR1 MNHEY, CDR2 SVGAGI. DNA for the CDR3: TGTGCCAGTTGGACTAGCGGGGGGGTATACGAGCAGTACTTC. Residues: CASWTSGGVYEQYF.

The chain couples TRBV7-2 to TRBJ2-5; D possibly corresponds to TRBD2 (5 bases). V lost 2 bases and J 9 bases, leaving 13 bases between the germline ends. The CDR3 has 13 residues. Germline-derived CDR1 and CDR2 are SGHTA and FQGNSA. DNA of the CDR3: TGTGCCAGCAGCTTAAGAGTGACGGAGGCCCAGTACTTC. This codes for CASSLRVTEAQYF.

The chain uses TRBV2 and TRBJ2-6; D ambiguous. The V and J ends lost 7 bases and 0 bases respectively, with 10 bases between them. Germline V gives CDR1 SNHLY, CDR2 FYNNEI. The CDR3 is 15 residues long. CDR3 protein: CASTQSSSGANVLTF. As DNA, the CDR3 is TGTGCCAGCACACAGAGCTCCTCTGGGGCCAACGTCCTGACTTTC.

This clone appeared once. V gene TRBV9 combines with J gene TRBJ2-1, with D tentatively TRBD1 (6 bases). Germline values: CDR1 SGDLS, CDR2 YYNGEE. Trimming left V 0 bases short and J 6 bases short, with 13 bases between. CDR3 length: 15 amino acids. Written as DNA, the CDR3 is TGTGCCAGCAGCGTAGGTTCAGGGGTAGGCAATGAGCAGTTCTTC. Translation: CASSVGSGVGNEQFF.